The 23 T cell receptor beta chains in this list originate from one sample, sequenced in a study of TIL therapy for anti-PD-1-resistant metastatic lung cancer. Stated time point: pre-treatment sample, taken before nivolumab and TIL therapy. The tumor samples were excised metastases, mostly pleural nodules or supraclavicular lymph nodes. Sequencing used immunoSEQ v3. Sequencing was performed with immunoSEQ multiplex PCR; in TCRdb, only in-frame clones are kept and a portion is missing. The sample carries about 50,000 clones, 60% to 85% recorded once. This sample comprised tumor tissue, obtained at baseline. The receptors here all came from a person aged 25 to 85 with non-small cell lung cancer.

V gene TRBV6-1 combines with J gene TRBJ2-3, with 9 nucleotides matching TRBD1. V lost 1 base, J lost 4 bases, and 6 bases stayed unmatched. The CDR3 consists of 16 residues. CDR1 is MNHNS, CDR2 SASEGT, per germline. The CDR3 loop is CASSEEGGQGADTQYF. CDR3 bases: TGTGCCAGCAGTGAAGAAGGGGGACAGGGCGCAGATACGCAGTATTTT.

V and J are TRBV19 and TRBJ2-3; D is possibly TRBD1 (6 bases). Germline V CDR1 and CDR2: LNHDA, SQIVND (reference sequence). The V end lost 6 bases, the J end lost 4 bases, and 14 bases lay between the germline ends. The CDR3 contains 14 residues. CDR3 in DNA: TGTGCCAGTAGCGACAACAGGGTATCAGATACGCAGTATTTT. The encoded protein is CASSDNRVSDTQYF.

This chain links TRBV6-1 with TRBJ2-3; TRBD2 agrees at 10 bases. The CDR3 is made up of 16 amino acids. The V and J ends lost 4 bases and 3 bases, in that order; junction bases with no gene match: 7. The germline V gene encodes CDR1 MNHNS and CDR2 SASEGT. Here the CDR3 reads CASSVSSGSRTDTQYF. In DNA form, the CDR3 reads TGTGCCAGCAGTGTGTCTAGCGGGAGTCGAACAGATACGCAGTATTTT.

As for this clone: This CDR3 is also generated by other DNA sequences in the sample. This chain uses TRBV29-1 with TRBJ2-3; no clear D. There are 11 residues in the CDR3. V lost 4 bases to trimming and J lost 1 base, with 3 bases between them. CDR1 and CDR2 (germline): SQVTM, ANQGSEA. The CDR3 sequence: CSVGGTDTQYF. The CDR3 bases are TGCAGCGTTGGGGGCACAGATACGCAGTATTTT.

The chain uses TRBV25-1 and TRBJ2-1; 7 bases line up with TRBD2. Germline CDR1 reads MGHDK; CDR2 reads SYGVNS. This CDR3 contains 15 residues. Losses at the gene ends were 1 base for V and 5 bases for J; bases not matched to a gene: 5. CDR3 DNA: TGTGCCAGCAGTGAATTCGGGGGGATTAACAATGAGCAGTTCTTC. Its translation: CASSEFGGINNEQFF.

This clone was seen a few times. CDR3 loop: CASSLAGPNYGYTF. The DNA for the CDR3 is TGCGCCAGCAGCTTGGCAGGCCCTAACTATGGCTACACCTTC. This chain links TRBV5-1 with TRBJ1-2; D gene ambiguous. CDR3 length equals 14 residues. Trimming took off 0 bases at V and 0 bases at J, with 6 bases between the two ends. Germline assignment: CDR1 SGHRS and CDR2 YFSETQ. Together with reference TRBV5-1 and TRBJ1-2, the CDR3 gives the full variable domain: KAGVTQTPRYLIKTRGQQVTLSCSPISGHRSVSWYQQTPGQGLQFLFEYFSETQRNKGNFPGRFSGRQFSNSRSEMNVSTLELGDSALYLCASSLAGPNYGYTFGSGTRLTVV.

This clone was seen a handful of times. The V call is TRBV10-1, the J call TRBJ2-2; D possibly corresponds to TRBD1 (5 bases). From germline, CDR1 is WNHNN and CDR2 SYGVQD (reference sequence). The CDR3 runs to 15 residues. The V end lost 1 base, the J end lost 0 bases, and 6 bases lay between the germline ends. CDR3 DNA: TGCGCCAGCAGTGAGTTGGACACGAACACCGGGGAGCTGTTTTTT. Protein sequence: CASSELDTNTGELFF.

The chain employs TRBV6-1 and TRBJ1-5, with no clear D. Germline CDR1 and CDR2: MNHNS and SASEGT. The V gene lost 0 bases and the J gene lost 0 bases, with 6 bases spanning the gap. CDR3 length equals 15 residues. The CDR3 loop is CASSEAGSSNQPQHF. DNA of the CDR3: TGTGCCAGCAGTGAAGCGGGATCTAGCAATCAGCCCCAGCATTTT.

This chain links TRBV5-1 with TRBJ2-7, with 7 bases identical to TRBD2. There are 16 residues in the CDR3. V shed 0 bases and J 2 bases; nucleotides not matched to a gene: 8. CDR1 is SGHRS, CDR2 YFSETQ, per germline. CDR3 region: CASSLARLAETYEQYF. DNA of the CDR3: TGCGCCAGCAGCTTGGCCCGGCTAGCGGAAACCTACGAGCAGTACTTC.

The J gene is TRBJ2-1, the V gene TRBV7-8; possible D gene TRBD2, 6 bases. The CDR3 extends over 15 amino acids. V gave up 5 bases and J gave up 8 bases, with 19 bases separating them. CDR1 is SGHVS and CDR2 is FQNEAQ in the germline V gene. The CDR3 loop is CASSMLASLGDEQFF. In nucleotides, the CDR3 is TGTGCCAGCAGCATGCTAGCGTCCCTCGGGGATGAGCAGTTCTTC.

The V gene is TRBV11-2, the J gene TRBJ2-7; 7 bases are a match to TRBD1. Germline-derived CDR1 and CDR2 are SGHAT and FQNNGV. The V gene end was trimmed by 3 bases and the J gene end by 2 bases; junction bases not matched to a gene: 7. This CDR3 spans 15 amino acids. The CDR3 region has the DNA TGTGCCAGCAGCTTTGGTACAGGGGTTGCCTACGAGCAGTACTTC. It yields the protein CASSFGTGVAYEQYF.

The J gene is TRBJ2-3, the V gene TRBV7-2; 7 positions agree with TRBD1. The germline V gene encodes CDR1 SGHTA and CDR2 FQGNSA. The CDR3 has 14 amino acids. V was pared by 3 bases and J by 8 bases, with 8 bases of the junction left unmatched. CDR3 region: CASSLGRGSPTQYF. CDR3 bases: TGTGCCAGCAGCTTGGGCAGGGGGTCGCCTACGCAGTATTTT.

This chain joins TRBV4-1 and TRBJ1-4, with D uncertain. The CDR3 covers 14 residues. Per the germline V gene, CDR1 is MGHRA and CDR2 is YSYEKL. Trimming cost V 1 base and J 3 bases, with 6 bases left between them. CDR3 bases: TGCGCCAGCAGCCAAGGTTTGGCTAATGAAAAACTGTTTTTT. This translates into CASSQGLANEKLFF.

The table lists this clone with a count of one. This chain connects TRBV30 to TRBJ2-6; D tentatively reads TRBD1 or TRBD2 (5 bases each). Germline loops: CDR1 GTSNPN, CDR2 SVGIG (reference sequence). This CDR3 has 13 amino acids. V was shortened by 3 bases and J by 4 bases, with 7 bases between the two germline ends. CDR3 residues: CAWRGDGANVLTF. CDR3 DNA sequence: TGTGCCTGGAGAGGGGACGGGGCCAACGTCCTGACTTTC. The full variable domain, its missing parts supplied by reference TRBV30 and TRBJ2-6, is SQTIHQWPATLVQPVGSPLSLECTVEGTSNPNLYWYRQAAGRGLQLLFYSVGIGQISSEVPQNLSASRPQDRQFILSSKKLLLSDSGFYLCAWRGDGANVLTFGAGSRLTVL.

The J gene is TRBJ1-4, the V gene TRBV28, with 7 bases aligning to TRBD1. The length of the CDR3 is 12 residues. After removal of 4 bases from V and 11 bases from J, the junction contained 4 bases not matched to a gene. Germline V CDR1 and CDR2: MDHEN, SYDVKM. The CDR3 region is CASSSGTAKLFF. In DNA form, the CDR3 reads TGTGCCAGCAGTTCCGGGACAGCCAAACTGTTTTTT.

This clone has only one observation. The chain links TRBV19 to TRBJ1-5; D is unresolved. The length of the CDR3 is 15 residues. CDR1 and CDR2 (germline): LNHDA, SQIVND (reference sequence). The ends were cut back, 2 bases at V and 1 base at J, with 9 bases in the middle. The DNA of the CDR3 is TGTGCCAGTAGTATACGGCAGGCCAGCAATCAGCCCCAGCATTTT. Its protein product is CASSIRQASNQPQHF.

The rearrangement joins TRBV7-6 to TRBJ1-4, with D unresolved. V gave up 5 bases and J gave up 4 bases, with 11 bases separating them. There are 14 residues in the CDR3. Germline V lookup: CDR1 SGHVS, CDR2 FNYEAQ. CDR3 sequence (DNA): TGTGCCAGCAGCCTCGACGGTTTTAATGAAAAACTGTTTTTT. Translating it yields CASSLDGFNEKLFF.

The gene calls are TRBV5-1 and TRBJ2-3, with D hard to call. Trimming took off 3 bases at V and 4 bases at J, with 12 bases between the two ends. The CDR3 is made up of 14 amino acids. The germline V gene encodes CDR1 SGHRS and CDR2 YFSETQ. The CDR3 nucleotides are TGCGCCAGCAGCTCCGACTCCAGGCCAGATACGCAGTATTTT. It is translated as CASSSDSRPDTQYF.

This clone has just a few counts. This sequence joins TRBV2 and TRBJ1-1; D is perhaps TRBD1 (5 bases). V lost 5 bases, J lost 1 base, and 11 bases lay in between. This CDR3 is 14 amino acids long. Germline loops: CDR1 SNHLY, CDR2 FYNNEI. This CDR3 reads CASSSWGGNTEAFF. CDR3 sequence (DNA): TGTGCCAGCAGTTCCTGGGGGGGGAACACTGAAGCTTTCTTT.

This chain connects TRBV28 to TRBJ1-4; maybe TRBD1 (6 bases). The CDR3 is made up of 15 amino acids. Germline-derived CDR1 and CDR2 are MDHEN and SYDVKM. V was pared by 2 bases and J by 7 bases, with 14 bases between. Here the CDR3 DNA reads TGTGCCAGCAGTTTAGCGGGGGCGAAGCGTGAAAAACTGTTTTTT. Its protein is CASSLAGAKREKLFF.

This clone was counted a few times. V gene TRBV5-1 combines with J gene TRBJ1-6; D may be TRBD1 (6 bases). Trimming stripped 4 bases from V and 6 bases from J, with 14 bases between. The CDR3 has 15 amino acids. Germline CDR1 SGHRS, CDR2 YFSETQ. CDR3 nucleotides: TGCGCCAGCAGCGGAACCGGGACAACTAATTCACCCCTCCACTTT. Protein sequence: CASSGTGTTNSPLHF. Drawing the rest from reference TRBV5-1 and TRBJ1-6, the complete variable domain is KAGVTQTPRYLIKTRGQQVTLSCSPISGHRSVSWYQQTPGQGLQFLFEYFSETQRNKGNFPGRFSGRQFSNSRSEMNVSTLELGDSALYLCASSGTGTTNSPLHFGNGTRLTVT.

The rearrangement joins TRBV14 to TRBJ2-5; D uncertain. The CDR3 runs 14 residues. V dropped 4 bases and J dropped 7 bases, with 16 bases sitting between them. Germline V CDR1 and CDR2: SGHDN, FVKESK. The CDR3 region is CASSLLSTLGTQYF. The CDR3, as DNA: TGTGCCAGCAGCCTCCTATCTACACTTGGGACCCAGTACTTC.

The V and J genes are TRBV5-1 and TRBJ1-4; TRBD1 might be the D (6 bases). Germline V gene sequence: CDR1 SGHRS, CDR2 YFSETQ. V lost 3 bases to trimming and J lost 0 bases, with 15 bases between them. This CDR3 comprises 17 residues. The CDR3 DNA reads TGCGCCAGCAGCTCCGGACAGACAACAGCAACTAATGAAAAACTGTTTTTT. The encoded protein is CASSSGQTTATNEKLFF.